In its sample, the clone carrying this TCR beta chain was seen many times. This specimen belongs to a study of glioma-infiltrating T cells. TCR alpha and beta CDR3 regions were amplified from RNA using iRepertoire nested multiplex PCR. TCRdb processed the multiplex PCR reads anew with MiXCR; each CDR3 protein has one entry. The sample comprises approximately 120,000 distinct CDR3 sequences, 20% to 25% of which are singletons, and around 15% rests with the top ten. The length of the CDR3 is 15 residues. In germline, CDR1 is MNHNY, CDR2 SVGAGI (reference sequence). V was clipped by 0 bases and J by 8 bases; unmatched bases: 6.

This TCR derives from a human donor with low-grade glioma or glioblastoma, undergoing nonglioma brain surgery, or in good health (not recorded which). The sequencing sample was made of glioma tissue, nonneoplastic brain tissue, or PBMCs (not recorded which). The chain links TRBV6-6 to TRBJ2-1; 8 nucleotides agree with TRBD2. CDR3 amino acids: CASSYSSGDGHEQFF. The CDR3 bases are TGTGCCAGCAGTTACTCTAGCGGGGATGGCCATGAGCAGTTCTTC.